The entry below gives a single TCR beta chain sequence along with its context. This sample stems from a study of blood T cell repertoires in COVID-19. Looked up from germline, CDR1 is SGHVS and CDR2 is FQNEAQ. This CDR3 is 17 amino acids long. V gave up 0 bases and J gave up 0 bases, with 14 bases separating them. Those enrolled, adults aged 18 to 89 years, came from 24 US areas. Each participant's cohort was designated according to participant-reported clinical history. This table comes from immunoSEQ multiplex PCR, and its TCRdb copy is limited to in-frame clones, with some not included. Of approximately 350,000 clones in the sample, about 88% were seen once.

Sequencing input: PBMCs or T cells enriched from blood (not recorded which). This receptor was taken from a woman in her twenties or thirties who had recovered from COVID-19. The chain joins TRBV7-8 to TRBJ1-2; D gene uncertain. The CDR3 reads CASSLAGELTPNYGYTF. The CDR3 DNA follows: TGTGCCAGCAGCTTAGCCGGGGAACTGACACCTAACTATGGCTACACCTTC.